This entry describes one T cell receptor (beta chain). The record originates from a study of blood T cell repertoires in COVID-19. Study information: Sites in the United States, Italy and Spain provided acute and convalescent COVID-19 samples. The analysed material was cDNA or gDNA that came from T cells, B-cell-depleted T cells, or PBMCs.

Original analysis: Counts of nucleated cells, estimated from reference gene primer amplification, were obtained. This table comes from immunoSEQ multiplex PCR, and its TCRdb copy is limited to in-frame clones, with some not included. That table supplies the V and J calls and clone size; D and trimming were determined from the DNA. The sample has fewer than 250,000 clones, roughly 86% seen once. The CDR3 runs to 14 residues. The germline gives CDR1 MNHNS, CDR2 SASEGT. V was clipped by 1 base and J by 1 base, with 5 bases between them. The origin of this receptor is a man in his fifties or sixties with acute or convalescent COVID-19. The sequenced sample consisted of peripheral blood. This chain uses TRBV6-1 with TRBJ1-3; D is ambiguous. The CDR3 protein is CASSEVLSGNTIYF. CDR3 in DNA: TGTGCCAGCAGTGAAGTCCTATCTGGAAACACCATATATTTT.